This TCR beta chain was identified in a study of T cells in Graves' hyperthyroidism and ophthalmopathy. Study-level information: At initial diagnosis, before any treatment had begun, peripheral blood was obtained. Points from the study as a whole: Most thyroid clonotypes expanded above 0.001 were also detected in blood.

With V trimmed by 3 bases and J by 4 bases, 1 base remained unmatched. CDR3 length equals 13 residues. Per germline, CDR1 MGHRA and CDR2 YSYEKL. In the case of this clonotype: What it recognizes is unknown.

Amplification targeted TCR beta CDR3 regions from RNA transcripts. The HTBI primer set served for first-round RT-PCR of the TCR CDR3. One entry per CDR3 protein, called by TCRdb with MiXCR from the multiplex PCR reads. The sample has a few hundred thousand distinct CDR3 sequences; roughly 20% are singletons. The study excluded patients with uncontrolled infection, other autoimmune disease, pregnancy or lactation. Each 10 ml fresh peripheral blood draw supplied the PBMCs. The sample taken for sequencing was blood. The receptor comes from a man aged 18 to 35 with Graves' hyperthyroidism. The chain employs TRBV4-1 and TRBJ2-7; 9 bases are shared with TRBD1. The CDR3 DNA is TGCGCCAGCAGCCAGACAGGGGGATACGAGCAGTACTTC. It specifies CASSQTGGYEQYF.